This T cell receptor beta chain is from a study of blood T cell repertoires in COVID-19. Clones were sequenced by immunoSEQ multiplex PCR, and TCRdb holds only the in-frame ones, with some missing. The sample consists of around 500,000 clones, about nine tenths of them appearing once. The sequenced sample was PBMCs or T cells enriched from blood (not recorded which). The source is a woman aged 55-70 years who had recovered from COVID-19.

CDR3: CASSDRPQGQGAEWQETQYF. CDR3 DNA sequence: TGCGCCAGCAGCGATAGACCCCAGGGACAGGGGGCGGAGTGGCAAGAGACCCAGTACTTC. The rearrangement links TRBV5-1 to TRBJ2-5; 12 bases align to TRBD1. J was trimmed by 2 bases and V by 4 bases; bases with no gene match: 18. Germline V gives CDR1 SGHRS, CDR2 YFSETQ. The CDR3 covers 20 residues.